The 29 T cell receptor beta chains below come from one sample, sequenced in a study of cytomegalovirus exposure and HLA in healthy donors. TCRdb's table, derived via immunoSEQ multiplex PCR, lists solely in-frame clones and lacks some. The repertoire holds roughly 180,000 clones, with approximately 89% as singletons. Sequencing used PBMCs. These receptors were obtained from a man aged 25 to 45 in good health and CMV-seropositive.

CDR3 nucleotides: TGTGCCAGCAGCAAAAACCAGCTAGATGGCTACACCTTC. Encoded protein: CASSKNQLDGYTF. The chain couples TRBV7-3 to TRBJ1-2; D remains unclear. Looked up from germline, CDR1 is SGHTA and CDR2 is FQGTGA. This CDR3 is built from 13 residues. The V end was cut by 5 bases, the J end by 6 bases, with 13 bases between.

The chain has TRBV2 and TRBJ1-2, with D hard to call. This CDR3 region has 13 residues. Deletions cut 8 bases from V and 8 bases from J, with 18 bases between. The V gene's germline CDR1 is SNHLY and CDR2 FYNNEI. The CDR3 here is CASPGGSLGGYTF. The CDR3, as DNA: TGTGCCAGCCCTGGTGGATCCTTAGGAGGCTACACCTTC.

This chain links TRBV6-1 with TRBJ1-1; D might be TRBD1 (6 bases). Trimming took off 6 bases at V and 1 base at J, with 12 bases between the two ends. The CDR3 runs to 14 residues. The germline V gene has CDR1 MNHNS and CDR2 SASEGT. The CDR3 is CASREGDSNTEAFF. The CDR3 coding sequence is TGTGCCAGCAGGGAGGGGGATTCGAACACTGAAGCTTTCTTT.

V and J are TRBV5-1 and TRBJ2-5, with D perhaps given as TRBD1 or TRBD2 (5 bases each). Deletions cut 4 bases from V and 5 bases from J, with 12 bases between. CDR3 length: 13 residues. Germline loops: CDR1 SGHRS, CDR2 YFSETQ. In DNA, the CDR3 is TGCGCCAGCAGCGTCATTGGGGACGAGACCCAGTACTTC. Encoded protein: CASSVIGDETQYF.

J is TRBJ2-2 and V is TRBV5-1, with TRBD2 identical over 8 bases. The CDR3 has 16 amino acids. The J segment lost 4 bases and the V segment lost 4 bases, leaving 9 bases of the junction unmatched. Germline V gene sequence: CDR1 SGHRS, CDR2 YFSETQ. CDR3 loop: CASSALLAEGTGELFF. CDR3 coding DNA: TGCGCCAGCAGCGCCCTACTAGCGGAGGGCACCGGGGAGCTGTTTTTT.

CDR3 nucleotide sequence: TGTGCCAGCAGCCGCAGGGGGCAAGAGACCCAGTACTTC. It specifies CASSRRGQETQYF. This rearrangement joins TRBV11-3 to TRBJ2-5; TRBD1 matches 7 bases. Germline V gene lookup returns CDR1 SGHNT and CDR2 YENEEA. V shed 5 bases and J 2 bases; nucleotides not matched to a gene: 2. The CDR3 spans 13 residues.

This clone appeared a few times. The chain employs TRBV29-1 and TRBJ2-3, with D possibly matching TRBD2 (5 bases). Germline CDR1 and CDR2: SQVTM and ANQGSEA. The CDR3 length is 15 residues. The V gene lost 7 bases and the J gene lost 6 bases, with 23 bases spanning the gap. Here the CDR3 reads CSAPTWGSTGDTQYF. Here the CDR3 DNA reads TGCAGCGCTCCGACCTGGGGTTCTACGGGGGATACGCAGTATTTT.

Written as DNA, the CDR3 is TGCGCCAGCAGTCCCCCGGACAGGGGGCGCTACGAGCAGTACTTC. Protein product: CASSPPDRGRYEQYF. The chain recombines TRBV23-1 with TRBJ2-7; the match to TRBD1 covers 11 bases. Being an ORF, TRBV23-1 has a function that is uncertain. The trim removed 4 bases at V and 3 bases at J, leaving 5 bases unmatched. CDR3 size: 15 residues.

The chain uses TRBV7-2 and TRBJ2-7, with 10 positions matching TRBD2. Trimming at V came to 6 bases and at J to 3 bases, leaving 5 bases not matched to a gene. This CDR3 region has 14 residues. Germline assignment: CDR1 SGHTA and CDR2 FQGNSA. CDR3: CASSFASGSYEQYF. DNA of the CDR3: TGTGCCAGCAGTTTTGCTAGCGGGAGCTACGAGCAGTACTTC.

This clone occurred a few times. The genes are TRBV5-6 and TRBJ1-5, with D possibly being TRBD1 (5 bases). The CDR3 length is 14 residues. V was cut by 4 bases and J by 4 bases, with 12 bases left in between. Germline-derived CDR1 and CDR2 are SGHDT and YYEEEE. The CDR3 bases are TGTGCCAGCAGCCCGGGACGGCTAAATCAGCCCCAGCATTTT. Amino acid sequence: CASSPGRLNQPQHF.

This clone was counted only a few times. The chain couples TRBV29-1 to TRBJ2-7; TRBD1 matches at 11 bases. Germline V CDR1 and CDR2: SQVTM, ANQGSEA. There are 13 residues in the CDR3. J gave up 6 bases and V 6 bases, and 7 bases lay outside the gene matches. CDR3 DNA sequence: TGCAGCGTGGCGGGACAGGGGGTACGCGAGCAGTACTTC. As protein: CSVAGQGVREQYF.

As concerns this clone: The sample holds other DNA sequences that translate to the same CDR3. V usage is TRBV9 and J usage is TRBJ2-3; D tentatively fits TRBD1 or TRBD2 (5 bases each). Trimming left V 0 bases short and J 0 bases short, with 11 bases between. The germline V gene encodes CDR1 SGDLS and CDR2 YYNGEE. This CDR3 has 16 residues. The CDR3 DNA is TGTGCCAGCAGCGTAGGGCACAGGACTAGCACAGATACGCAGTATTTT. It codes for CASSVGHRTSTDTQYF.

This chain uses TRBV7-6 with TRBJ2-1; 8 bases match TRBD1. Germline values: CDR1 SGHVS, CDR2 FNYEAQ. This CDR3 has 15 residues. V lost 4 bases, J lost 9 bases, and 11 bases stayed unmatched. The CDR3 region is CASSSGQGGSGEQFF. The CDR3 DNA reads TGTGCCAGCAGCTCAGGACAGGGAGGCTCCGGTGAGCAGTTCTTC.

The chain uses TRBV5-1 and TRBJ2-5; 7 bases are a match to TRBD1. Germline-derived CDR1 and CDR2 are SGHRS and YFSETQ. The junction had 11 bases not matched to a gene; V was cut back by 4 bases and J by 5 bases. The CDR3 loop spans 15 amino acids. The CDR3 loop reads CASSASQGVRETQYF. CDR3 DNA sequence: TGCGCCAGCAGCGCTAGTCAGGGGGTAAGGGAGACCCAGTACTTC.

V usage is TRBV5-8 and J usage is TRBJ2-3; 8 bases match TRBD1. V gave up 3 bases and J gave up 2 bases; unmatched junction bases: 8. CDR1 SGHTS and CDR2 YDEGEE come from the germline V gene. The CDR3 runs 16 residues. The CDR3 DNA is TGTGCCAGCAGCTCGGGGACAGGTGGGATCACAGATACGCAGTATTTT. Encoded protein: CASSSGTGGITDTQYF.

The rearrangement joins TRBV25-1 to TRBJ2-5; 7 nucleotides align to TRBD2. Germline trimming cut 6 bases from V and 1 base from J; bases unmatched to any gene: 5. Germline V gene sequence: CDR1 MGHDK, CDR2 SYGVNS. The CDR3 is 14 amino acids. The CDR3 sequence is CASSIGGSQETQYF. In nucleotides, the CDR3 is TGTGCCAGCAGCATCGGGGGGTCCCAAGAGACCCAGTACTTC.

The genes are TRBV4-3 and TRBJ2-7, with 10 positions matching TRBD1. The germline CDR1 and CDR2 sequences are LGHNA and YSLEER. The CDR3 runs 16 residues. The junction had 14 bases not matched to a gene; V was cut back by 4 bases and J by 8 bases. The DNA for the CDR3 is TGCGCCAGCAGCCCAACCCCCGGGACAGGGGCATTGAAGCAGTACTTC. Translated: CASSPTPGTGALKQYF.

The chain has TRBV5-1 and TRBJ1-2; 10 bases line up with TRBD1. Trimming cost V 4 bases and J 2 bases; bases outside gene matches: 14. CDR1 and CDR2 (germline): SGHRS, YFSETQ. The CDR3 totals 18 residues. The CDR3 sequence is CASSPEGTGVLGNYGYTF. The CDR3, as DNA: TGCGCCAGCAGCCCCGAGGGGACAGGGGTTTTGGGAAACTATGGCTACACCTTC.

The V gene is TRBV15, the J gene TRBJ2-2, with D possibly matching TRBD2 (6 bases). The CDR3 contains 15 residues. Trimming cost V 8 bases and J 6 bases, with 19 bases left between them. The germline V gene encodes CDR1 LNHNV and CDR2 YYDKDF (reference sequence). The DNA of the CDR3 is TGTGCCACCGGGGGGTGGAGGACAACTCCCGGGGAGCTGTTTTTT. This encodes CATGGWRTTPGELFF.

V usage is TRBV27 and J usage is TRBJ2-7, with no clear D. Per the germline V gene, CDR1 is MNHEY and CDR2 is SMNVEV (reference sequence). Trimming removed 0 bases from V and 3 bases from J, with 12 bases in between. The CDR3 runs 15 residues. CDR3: CASSLSLGTGYEQYF. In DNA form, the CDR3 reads TGTGCCAGCAGTTTATCGTTGGGTACGGGCTACGAGCAGTACTTC.

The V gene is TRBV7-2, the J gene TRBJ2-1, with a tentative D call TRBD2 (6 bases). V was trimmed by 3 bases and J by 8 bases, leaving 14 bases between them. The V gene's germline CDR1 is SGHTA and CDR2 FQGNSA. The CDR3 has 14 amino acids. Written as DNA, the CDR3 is TGTGCCAGCAGCTTTAGGCGCGGGGCCCATGAGCAGTTCTTC. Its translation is CASSFRRGAHEQFF.

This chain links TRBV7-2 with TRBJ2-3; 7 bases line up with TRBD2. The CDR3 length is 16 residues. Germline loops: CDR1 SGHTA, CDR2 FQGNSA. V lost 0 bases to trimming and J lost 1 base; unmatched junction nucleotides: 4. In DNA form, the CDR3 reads TGTGCCAGCAGCTTAGCGGGTGCGGGAGGCACAGATACGCAGTATTTT. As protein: CASSLAGAGGTDTQYF.

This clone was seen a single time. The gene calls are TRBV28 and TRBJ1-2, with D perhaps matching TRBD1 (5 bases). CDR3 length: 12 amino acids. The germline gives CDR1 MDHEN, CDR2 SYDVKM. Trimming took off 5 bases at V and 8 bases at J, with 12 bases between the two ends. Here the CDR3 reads CASSGGVRGYTF. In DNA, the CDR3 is TGTGCCAGCAGTGGAGGGGTGAGGGGCTACACCTTC.

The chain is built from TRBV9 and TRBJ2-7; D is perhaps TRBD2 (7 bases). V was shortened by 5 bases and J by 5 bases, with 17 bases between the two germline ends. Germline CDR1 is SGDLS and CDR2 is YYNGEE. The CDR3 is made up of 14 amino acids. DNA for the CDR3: TGTGCCAGCAGTCCGCCGGGGGGCTGGAACGAGCAGTACTTC. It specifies CASSPPGGWNEQYF.

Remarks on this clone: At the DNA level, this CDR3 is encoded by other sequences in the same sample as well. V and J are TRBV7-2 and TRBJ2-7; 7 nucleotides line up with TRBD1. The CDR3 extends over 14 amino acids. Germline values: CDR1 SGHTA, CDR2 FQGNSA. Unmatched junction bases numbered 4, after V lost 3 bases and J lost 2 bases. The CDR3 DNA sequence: TGTGCCAGCAGCTTGCGGACAGGACCCTACGAGCAGTACTTC. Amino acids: CASSLRTGPYEQYF.

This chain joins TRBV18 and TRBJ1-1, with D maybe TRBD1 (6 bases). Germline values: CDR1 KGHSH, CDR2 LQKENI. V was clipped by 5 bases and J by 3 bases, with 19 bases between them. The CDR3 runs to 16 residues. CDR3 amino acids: CASSEPRGPGHTEAFF. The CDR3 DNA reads TGTGCCAGCTCAGAACCGCGGGGGCCGGGGCACACTGAAGCTTTCTTT.

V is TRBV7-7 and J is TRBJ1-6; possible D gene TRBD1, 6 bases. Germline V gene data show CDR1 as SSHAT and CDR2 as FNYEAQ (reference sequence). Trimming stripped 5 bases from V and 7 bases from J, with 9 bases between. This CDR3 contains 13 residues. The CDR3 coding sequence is TGTGCCAGCAGCCCTGGGACAAATTCACCCCTCCACTTT. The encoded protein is CASSPGTNSPLHF. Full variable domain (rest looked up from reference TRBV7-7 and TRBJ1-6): GAGVSQSPRYKVTKRGQDVTLRCDPISSHATLYWYQQALGQGPEFLTYFNYEAQPDKSGLPSDRFSAERPEGSISTLTIQRTEQRDSAMYRCASSPGTNSPLHFGNGTRLTVT.

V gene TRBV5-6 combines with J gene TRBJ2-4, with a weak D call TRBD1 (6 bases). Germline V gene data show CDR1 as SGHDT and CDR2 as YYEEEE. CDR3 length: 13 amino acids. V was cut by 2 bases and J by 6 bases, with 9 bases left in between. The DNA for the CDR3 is TGTGCCAGCAGCTTCGGCAGGGGAAACATTCAGTACTTC. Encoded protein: CASSFGRGNIQYF.

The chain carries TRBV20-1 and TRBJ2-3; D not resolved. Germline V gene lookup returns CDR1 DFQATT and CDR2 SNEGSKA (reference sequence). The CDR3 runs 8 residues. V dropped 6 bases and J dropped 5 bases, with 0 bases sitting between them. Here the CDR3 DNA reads TGCAGTGCAGATACGCAGTATTTT. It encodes CSADTQYF.